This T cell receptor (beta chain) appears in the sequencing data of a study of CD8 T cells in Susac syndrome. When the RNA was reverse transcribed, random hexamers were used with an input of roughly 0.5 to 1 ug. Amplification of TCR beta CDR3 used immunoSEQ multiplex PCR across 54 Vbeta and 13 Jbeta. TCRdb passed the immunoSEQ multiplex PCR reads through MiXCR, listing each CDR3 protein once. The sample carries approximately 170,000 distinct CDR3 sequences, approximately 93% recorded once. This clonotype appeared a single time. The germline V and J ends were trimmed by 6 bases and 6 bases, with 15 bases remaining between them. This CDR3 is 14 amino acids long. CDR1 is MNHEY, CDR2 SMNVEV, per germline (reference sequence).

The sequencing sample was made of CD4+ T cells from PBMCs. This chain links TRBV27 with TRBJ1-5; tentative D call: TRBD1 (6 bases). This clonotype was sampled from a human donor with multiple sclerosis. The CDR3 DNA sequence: TGTGCCAGCAGCTCCCAGGGGCGGATTCAGCCCCAGCATTTT. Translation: CASSSQGRIQPQHF.